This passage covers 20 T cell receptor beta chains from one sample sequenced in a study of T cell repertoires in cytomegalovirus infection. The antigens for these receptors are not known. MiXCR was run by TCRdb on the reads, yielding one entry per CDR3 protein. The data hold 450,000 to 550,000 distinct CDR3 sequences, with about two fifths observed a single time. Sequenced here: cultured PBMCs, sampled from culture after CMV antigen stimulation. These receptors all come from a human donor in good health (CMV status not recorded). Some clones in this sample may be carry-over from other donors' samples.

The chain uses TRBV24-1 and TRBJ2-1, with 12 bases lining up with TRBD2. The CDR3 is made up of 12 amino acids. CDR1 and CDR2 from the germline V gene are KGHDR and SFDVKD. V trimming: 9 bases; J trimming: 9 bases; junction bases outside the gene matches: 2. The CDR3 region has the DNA TGTGCCACCGGGGGACTAGCGGGTGAGCAGTTCTTC. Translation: CATGGLAGEQFF.

As DNA, the CDR3 is TGCGCCAGCAGCTTGGACAGCCGGGCTAGATCTGGGACCCAGTACTTC. Its translation is CASSLDSRARSGTQYF. The V gene is TRBV5-1, the J gene TRBJ2-5; D is unresolved. Germline values: CDR1 SGHRS, CDR2 YFSETQ. Trimming left V 0 bases short and J 7 bases short, with 19 bases between. This CDR3 comprises 16 residues. Together with reference TRBV5-1 and TRBJ2-5, the CDR3 gives the full variable domain: KAGVTQTPRYLIKTRGQQVTLSCSPISGHRSVSWYQQTPGQGLQFLFEYFSETQRNKGNFPGRFSGRQFSNSRSEMNVSTLELGDSALYLCASSLDSRARSGTQYFGPGTRLLVL.

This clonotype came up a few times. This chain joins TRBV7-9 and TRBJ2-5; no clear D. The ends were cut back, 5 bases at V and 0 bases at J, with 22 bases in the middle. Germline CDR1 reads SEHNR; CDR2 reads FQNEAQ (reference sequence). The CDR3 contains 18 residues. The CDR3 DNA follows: TGTGCCAGCAGCCCACCCCTGGGAATGGCGCGCTACCAAGAGACCCAGTACTTC. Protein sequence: CASSPPLGMARYQETQYF.

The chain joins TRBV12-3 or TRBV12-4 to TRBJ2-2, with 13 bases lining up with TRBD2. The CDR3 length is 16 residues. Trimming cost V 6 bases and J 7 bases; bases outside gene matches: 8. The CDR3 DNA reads TGTGCCAGCAGCCCTGGACTAGCGGGGGCGGTCGGGGAGCTGTTTTTT. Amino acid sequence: CASSPGLAGAVGELFF.

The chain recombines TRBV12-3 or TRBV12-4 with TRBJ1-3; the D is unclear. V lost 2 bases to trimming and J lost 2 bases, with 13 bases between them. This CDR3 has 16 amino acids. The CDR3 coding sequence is TGTGCCAGCAGTTTATCCCCGAGAAGCCCTGGAAACACCATATATTTT. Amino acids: CASSLSPRSPGNTIYF.

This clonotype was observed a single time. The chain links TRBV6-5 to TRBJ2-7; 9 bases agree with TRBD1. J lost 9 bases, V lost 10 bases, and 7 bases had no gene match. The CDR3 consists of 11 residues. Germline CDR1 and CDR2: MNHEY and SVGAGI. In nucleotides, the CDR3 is TGTGCCACCAAAGTGGGACAGGGGCAGTACTTC. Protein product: CATKVGQGQYF.

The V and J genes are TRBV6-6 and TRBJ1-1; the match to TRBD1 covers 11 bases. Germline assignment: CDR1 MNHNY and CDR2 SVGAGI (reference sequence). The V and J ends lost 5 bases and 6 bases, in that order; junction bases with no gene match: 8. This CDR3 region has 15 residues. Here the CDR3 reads CASSVPGQGVPEAFF. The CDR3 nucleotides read TGTGCCAGCAGTGTCCCGGGACAGGGGGTTCCTGAAGCTTTCTTT.

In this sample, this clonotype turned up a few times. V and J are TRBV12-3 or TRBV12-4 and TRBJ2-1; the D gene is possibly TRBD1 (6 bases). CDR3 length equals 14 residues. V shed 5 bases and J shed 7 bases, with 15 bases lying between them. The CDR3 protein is CASSIGTPWNEQFF. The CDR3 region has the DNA TGTGCCAGCAGTATCGGGACACCATGGAATGAGCAGTTCTTC.

The CDR3 spells CATSGGGASDTQYF. CDR3 nucleotide sequence: TGTGCCACCTCTGGCGGGGGGGCGTCAGATACGCAGTATTTT. The chain is built from TRBV19 and TRBJ2-3, with 9 positions matching TRBD2. The junction had 9 bases not matched to a gene; V was cut back by 10 bases and J by 4 bases. This CDR3 has 14 residues. Germline V gene lookup returns CDR1 LNHDA and CDR2 SQIVND (reference sequence).

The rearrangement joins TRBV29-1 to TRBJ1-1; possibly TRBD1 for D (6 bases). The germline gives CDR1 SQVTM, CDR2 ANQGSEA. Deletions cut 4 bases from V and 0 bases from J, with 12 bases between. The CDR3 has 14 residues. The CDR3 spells CSVAPRGVNTEAFF. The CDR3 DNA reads TGCAGCGTTGCCCCGAGGGGGGTGAACACTGAAGCTTTCTTT.

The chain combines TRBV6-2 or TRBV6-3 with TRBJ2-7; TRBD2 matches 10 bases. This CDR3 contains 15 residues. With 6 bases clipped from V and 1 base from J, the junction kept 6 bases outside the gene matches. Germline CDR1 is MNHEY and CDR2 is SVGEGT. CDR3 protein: CASRTSGMGSYEQYF. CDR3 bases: TGTGCCAGCAGAACTAGCGGGATGGGGTCCTACGAGCAGTACTTC.

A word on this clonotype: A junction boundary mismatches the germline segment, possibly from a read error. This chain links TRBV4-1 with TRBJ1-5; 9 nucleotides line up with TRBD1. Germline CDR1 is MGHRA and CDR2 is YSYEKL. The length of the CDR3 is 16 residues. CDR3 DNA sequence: TGTGCCAGCAGCCAAAACCGGGACAGGGTCGTTCAGCCCCAGCATTTT. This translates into CASSQNRDRVVQPQHF.

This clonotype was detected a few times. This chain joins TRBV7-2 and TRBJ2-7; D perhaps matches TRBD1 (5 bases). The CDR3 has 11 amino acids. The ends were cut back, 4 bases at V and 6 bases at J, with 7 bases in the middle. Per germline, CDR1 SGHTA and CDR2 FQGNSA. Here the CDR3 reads CASSSQVEQYF. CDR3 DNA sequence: TGTGCCAGCAGCTCACAGGTCGAGCAGTACTTC.

CDR3 sequence (DNA): TGTGCCTGGAGTATGGGGCACTGGTACGAGCAGTACTTC. The encoded protein is CAWSMGHWYEQYF. The chain employs TRBV30 and TRBJ2-7; possible D gene TRBD1, 5 bases. The CDR3 loop spans 13 amino acids. Between the trimmed V and J ends, which lost 2 bases and 4 bases, there was a span of 12 bases. Germline assignment: CDR1 GTSNPN and CDR2 SVGIG (reference sequence).

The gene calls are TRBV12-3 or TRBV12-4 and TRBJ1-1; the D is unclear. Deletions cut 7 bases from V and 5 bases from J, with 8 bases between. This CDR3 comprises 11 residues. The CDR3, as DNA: TGTGCCAGCACCCTCGGGACTGAAGCTTTCTTT. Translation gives CASTLGTEAFF.

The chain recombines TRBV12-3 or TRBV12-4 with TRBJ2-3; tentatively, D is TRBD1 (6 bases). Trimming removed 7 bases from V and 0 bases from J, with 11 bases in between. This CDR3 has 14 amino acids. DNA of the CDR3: TGTGCCAGCACTCAGGGGTTGAGCACAGATACGCAGTATTTT. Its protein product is CASTQGLSTDTQYF.

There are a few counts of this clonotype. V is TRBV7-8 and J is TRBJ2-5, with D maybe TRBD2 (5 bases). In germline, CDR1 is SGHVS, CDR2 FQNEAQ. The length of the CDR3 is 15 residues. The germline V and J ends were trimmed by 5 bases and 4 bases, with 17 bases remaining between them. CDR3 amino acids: CASSLPASFTETQYF. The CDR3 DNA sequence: TGTGCCAGCAGCCTCCCCGCTAGCTTCACAGAGACCCAGTACTTC.

CDR3 residues: CASSPPLESTEAFF. The CDR3 region has the DNA TGTGCCAGCAGCCCCCCCCTGGAAAGCACTGAAGCTTTCTTT. The chain couples TRBV7-6 to TRBJ1-1; unclear D gene. CDR1 and CDR2 from the germline V gene are SGHVS and FNYEAQ. V lost 5 bases, J lost 4 bases, and 14 bases lay in between. CDR3 length: 14 amino acids.

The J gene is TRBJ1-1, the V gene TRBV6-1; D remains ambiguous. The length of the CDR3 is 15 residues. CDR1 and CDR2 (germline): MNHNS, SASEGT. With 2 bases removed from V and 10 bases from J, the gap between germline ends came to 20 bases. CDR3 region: CASSESRQVPSGAFF. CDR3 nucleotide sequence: TGTGCCAGCAGTGAATCCCGGCAGGTCCCGTCGGGAGCTTTCTTT.

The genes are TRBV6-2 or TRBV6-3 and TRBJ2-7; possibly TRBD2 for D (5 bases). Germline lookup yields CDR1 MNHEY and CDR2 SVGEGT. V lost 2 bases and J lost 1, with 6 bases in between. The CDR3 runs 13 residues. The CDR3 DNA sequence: TGTGCCAGCAGTTACGAGCGGTCCTACGAGCAGTACTTC. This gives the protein CASSYERSYEQYF.